The T cell receptor beta chain described here comes from a study of CD8+ T cells in alopecia areata. Study-level information: Tofacitinib exposure lasted 6 to 18 months, followed by 6 months off drug.

TCR sequencing used cDNA made by reverse transcription of extracted RNA. TCRdb's copy holds only in-frame clones and misses some; the assay was immunoSEQ multiplex PCR. The sample includes 110,000 to 150,000 clones, nearly 55% seen only once; the top ten take more than 15%. To note about this clone: Its antigen is undetermined.

Findings and caveats of the study: Unlike in mice, where it was clearer, TCR sharing across patients was less clear, possibly HLA-related. More clonal than normal scalp was lesional scalp, particularly alopecia totalis/universalis.

Treatment given: oral pan-JAK inhibitor, 5-10 mg twice daily. The CDR3 loop spans 14 amino acids. The ends were cut back, 7 bases at V and 1 base at J, with 16 bases in the middle. The germline gives CDR1 SQVTM, CDR2 ANQGSEA. The genes are TRBV29-1 and TRBJ2-5, with D tentatively TRBD2 (5 bases). This TCR came from a human donor with alopecia areata. Sequenced material: CD8+ T cells sorted from blood, taken at week 4, from a patient treated with tofacitinib. The CDR3 DNA reads TGCAGCGCAGTACTAGATTCGCTCCAAGAGACCCAGTACTTC. This gives the protein CSAVLDSLQETQYF.